This record covers a single TCR beta chain. Antigen unknown. Mismatch with germline at one junction end may stem from a read error. Repertoires were generated with immunoSEQ multiplex PCR, while TCRdb's copy carries only in-frame clones and drops some. The sample holds 2,700 or so clones, 20% to 25% seen once. These data are taken from a study of T cells in localized non-small cell lung cancer. CDR1 MNHGY and CDR2 SAAAGT come from the germline V gene. The CDR3 is 13 amino acids. Study-wide results and caveats: Uninvolved adjacent lung had more T cell clonality than any other tissue, topping tumor. Longer overall survival was associated with a higher density of T cells in the blood. Appearance in adjacent lung was seen for a median about 59 of the top 100 tumor clones. Heterogeneity within the tumor remains possible, as just one region underwent sequencing.

The gene calls are TRBV6-8 and TRBJ2-3, with unresolved D. Specimen: lung tumor tissue, collected before any cancer treatment. This sequence was found in a male donor aged 60 or over with stage I lung adenocarcinoma. The CDR3 reads CASSDSKADTQYF. In DNA, the CDR3 is TGTGCCAGCAGTGACTCGAAGGCAGATACGCAGTATTTT.